These 7 T cell receptor beta chains share one sample of origin, sequenced in a study of blood T cell repertoires in COVID-19 (dated by TCRdb to about 2020). Library preparation used the immunoSEQ multiplex PCR assay. TCRdb mirrors the immuneACCESS table, restricted to in-frame sequences. Some clones are absent from its copies; in checked studies, under half trace to an unresolved V gene, and the reason for the others is unknown. This sample has tens of thousands of clones in its table, and about nine tenths of those were observed once. The top ten clonotypes cover less than 0.85% of the sample. The sequenced material came from peripheral blood. These TCRs come from a woman aged 80 or older with acute or convalescent COVID-19.

This sequence joins TRBV7-2 and TRBJ2-1; 8 nucleotides match TRBD2. Looked up from germline, CDR1 is SGHTA and CDR2 is FQGNSA. Trimming cost V 4 bases and J 6 bases; bases outside gene matches: 8. CDR3 length equals 15 residues. The CDR3 reads CASSWGGTRANEQFF. CDR3 nucleotides: TGTGCCAGCAGCTGGGGGGGGACTAGGGCCAATGAGCAGTTCTTC.

The chain uses TRBV3-1 (or the pseudogene TRBV3-2) and TRBJ2-1; a weak D match, TRBD2 (5 bases). With 4 bases removed from V and 5 bases from J, the gap between germline ends came to 12 bases. Germline V gene lookup returns CDR1 LGHDT and CDR2 YNNKEL (reference sequence). This CDR3 spans 14 amino acids. Here the CDR3 reads CASSPWSGNNEQFF. CDR3 in DNA: TGTGCCAGCAGCCCTTGGAGCGGTAACAATGAGCAGTTCTTC.

This rearrangement joins TRBV12-3 or TRBV12-4 to TRBJ2-7; a weak D match, TRBD2 (5 bases). V shed 7 bases and J shed 2 bases, with 9 bases lying between them. There are 12 residues in the CDR3. CDR3 coding DNA: TGTGCCAGCAAGGGAGAAGCCTACGAGCAGTACTTC. It yields the protein CASKGEAYEQYF.

The CDR3 coding sequence is TGTGCCAGCAGCCCGGGACAGGGGGGTCACGGGGAGCTGTTTTTT. It specifies CASSPGQGGHGELFF. The chain recombines TRBV11-3 with TRBJ2-2; 11 bases match TRBD1. Losses at the gene ends were 5 bases for V and 7 bases for J; bases not matched to a gene: 6. The CDR3 spans 15 residues. From germline, CDR1 is SGHNT and CDR2 YENEEA.

The CDR3 sequence: CASSGSGLPADTQYF. CDR3 nucleotides: TGTGCCAGTAGTGGATCGGGACTCCCGGCAGATACGCAGTATTTT. J is TRBJ2-3 and V is TRBV19; the D gene is possibly TRBD2 (6 bases). CDR3 length equals 15 residues. V was pared by 5 bases and J by 4 bases, with 16 bases between. Germline CDR1 is LNHDA and CDR2 is SQIVND (reference sequence). Using reference TRBV19 and TRBJ2-3 for the parts outside the CDR3, the full variable domain is DGGITQSPKYLFRKEGQNVTLSCEQNLNHDAMYWYRQDPGQGLRLIYYSQIVNDFQKGDIAEGYSVSREKKESFPLTVTSAQKNPTAFYLCASSGSGLPADTQYFGPGTRLTVL.

The rearrangement uses TRBV4-2 and TRBJ1-1; a weak D match, TRBD1 (5 bases). V lost 0 bases to trimming and J lost 4 bases, with 9 bases between them. The CDR3 covers 14 residues. Germline V gives CDR1 LGHNA, CDR2 YNFKEQ. CDR3 nucleotide sequence: TGTGCCAGCAGCCAAGACAGGGTCGGCACTGAAGCTTTCTTT. Translated: CASSQDRVGTEAFF.

This clone turned up a few times. This rearrangement joins TRBV27 to TRBJ1-1; 7 bases match TRBD1. There are 14 residues in the CDR3. Trimming took 6 bases from V and 3 from J; bases not matched to a gene: 7. The germline gives CDR1 MNHEY, CDR2 SMNVEV (reference sequence). The CDR3 loop is CASSPTGLDTEAFF. In DNA form, the CDR3 reads TGTGCCAGCAGCCCGACAGGGTTGGACACTGAAGCTTTCTTT.